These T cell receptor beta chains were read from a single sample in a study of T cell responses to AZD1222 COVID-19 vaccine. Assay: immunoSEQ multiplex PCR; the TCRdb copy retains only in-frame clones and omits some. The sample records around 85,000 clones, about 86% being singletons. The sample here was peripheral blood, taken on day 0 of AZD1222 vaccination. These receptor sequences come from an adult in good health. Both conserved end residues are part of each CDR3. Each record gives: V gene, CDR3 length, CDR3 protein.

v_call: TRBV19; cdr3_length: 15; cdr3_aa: CASSISRTSGSEQFF
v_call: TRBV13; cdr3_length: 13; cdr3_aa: CASSFSASGTQYF
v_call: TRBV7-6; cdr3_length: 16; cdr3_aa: CASSLSKSRSLETQYF
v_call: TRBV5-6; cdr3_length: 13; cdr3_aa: CASSFRGSAEAFF
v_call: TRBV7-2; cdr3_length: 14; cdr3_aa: CASWSGGAVHEQYF
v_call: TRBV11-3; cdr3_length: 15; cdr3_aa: CASSLTAQTTGELFF
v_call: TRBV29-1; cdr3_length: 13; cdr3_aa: CSVGDGGLYGYTF
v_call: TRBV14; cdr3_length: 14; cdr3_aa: CASSQRGGTGELFF
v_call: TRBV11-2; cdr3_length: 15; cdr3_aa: CASSQTSGTYNEQFF
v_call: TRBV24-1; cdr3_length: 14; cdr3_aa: CATPGQGTDSPLHF
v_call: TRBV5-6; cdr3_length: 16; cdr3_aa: CASSLASGVGNQPQHF
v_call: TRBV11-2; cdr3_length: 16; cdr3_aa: CASSFPDRDICQPQHF
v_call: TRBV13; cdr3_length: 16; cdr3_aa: CASSPRGTGGADTQYF
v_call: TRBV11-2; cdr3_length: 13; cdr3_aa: CASSLRGAGEQYF
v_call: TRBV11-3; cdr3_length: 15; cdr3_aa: CASSPGQGSYNEQFF
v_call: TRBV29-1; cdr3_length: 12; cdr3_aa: CSVGWNTGELFF
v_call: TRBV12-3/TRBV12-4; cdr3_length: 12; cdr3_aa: CASSPNTGELFF
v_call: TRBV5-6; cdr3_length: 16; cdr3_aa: CASSGSVGRRNEKLFF
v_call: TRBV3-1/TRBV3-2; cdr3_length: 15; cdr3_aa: CASSQEPGQGYGYTF
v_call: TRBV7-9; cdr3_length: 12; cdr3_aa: CASSLSGSEQYF
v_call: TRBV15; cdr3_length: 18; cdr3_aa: CATSRDRRGLVSGNTIYF
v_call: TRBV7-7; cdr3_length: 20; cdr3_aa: CASSPSSFGYVGRENSPLHF
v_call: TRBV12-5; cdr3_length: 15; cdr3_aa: CASGFTQGGSYEQYF
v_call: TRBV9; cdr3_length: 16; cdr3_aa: CASSVTSGSWTDTQYF
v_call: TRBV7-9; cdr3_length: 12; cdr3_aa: CASSLVRTEAFF
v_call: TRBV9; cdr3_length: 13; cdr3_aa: CASSVQGLDTIYF
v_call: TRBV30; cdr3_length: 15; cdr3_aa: CAWSVFGRANTEAFF
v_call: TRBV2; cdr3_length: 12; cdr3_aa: CASTGGHNEQFF
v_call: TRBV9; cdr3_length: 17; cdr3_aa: CASSPTPGAGGRETQYF
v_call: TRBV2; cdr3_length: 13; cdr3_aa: CASSEGQLETQYF
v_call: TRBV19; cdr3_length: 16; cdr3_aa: CASSMWPGANTGELFF
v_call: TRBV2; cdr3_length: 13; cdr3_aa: CASSTAMNTEAFF
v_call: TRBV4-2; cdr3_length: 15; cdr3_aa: CASSQERQGAETQYF
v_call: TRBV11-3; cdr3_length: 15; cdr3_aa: CASSANRGQFTEAFF
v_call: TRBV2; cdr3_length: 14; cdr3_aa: CASSERVSGEKLFF
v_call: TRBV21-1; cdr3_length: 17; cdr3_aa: CASSKPEVWVREDGYTF
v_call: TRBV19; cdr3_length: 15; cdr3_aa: CASTPGGGFAYEQYF
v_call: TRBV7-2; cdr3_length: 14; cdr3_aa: CASSLRGGLAPLHF
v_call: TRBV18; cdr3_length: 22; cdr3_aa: CASSPPRDLAGGLGSSSYEQYF
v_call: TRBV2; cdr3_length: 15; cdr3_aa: CATQARYGDNSPLHF
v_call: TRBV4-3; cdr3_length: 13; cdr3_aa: CASSQGSRVEAFF
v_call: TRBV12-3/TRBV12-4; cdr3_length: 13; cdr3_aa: CASSLHHDYEQYF